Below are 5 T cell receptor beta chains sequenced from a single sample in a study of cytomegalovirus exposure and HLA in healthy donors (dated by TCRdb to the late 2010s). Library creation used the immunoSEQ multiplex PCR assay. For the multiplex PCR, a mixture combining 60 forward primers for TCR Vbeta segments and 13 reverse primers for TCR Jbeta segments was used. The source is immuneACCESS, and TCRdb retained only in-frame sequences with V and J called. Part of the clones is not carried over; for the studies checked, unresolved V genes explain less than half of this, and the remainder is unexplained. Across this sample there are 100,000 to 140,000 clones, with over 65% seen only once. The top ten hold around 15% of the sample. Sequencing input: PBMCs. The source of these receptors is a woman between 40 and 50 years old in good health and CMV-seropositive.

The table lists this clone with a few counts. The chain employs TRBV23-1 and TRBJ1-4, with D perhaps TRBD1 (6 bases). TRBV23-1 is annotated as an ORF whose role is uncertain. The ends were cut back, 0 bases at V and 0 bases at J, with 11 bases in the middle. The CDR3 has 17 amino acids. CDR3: CASSQSMRQATNEKLFF. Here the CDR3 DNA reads TGCGCCAGCAGTCAATCGATGAGACAGGCAACTAATGAAAAACTGTTTTTT.

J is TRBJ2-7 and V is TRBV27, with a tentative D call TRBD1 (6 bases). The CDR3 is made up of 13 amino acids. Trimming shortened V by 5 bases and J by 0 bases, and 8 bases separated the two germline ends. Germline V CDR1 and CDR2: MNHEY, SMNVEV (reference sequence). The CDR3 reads CASSRQASYEQYF. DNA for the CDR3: TGTGCCAGCAGTAGACAGGCCTCCTACGAGCAGTACTTC.

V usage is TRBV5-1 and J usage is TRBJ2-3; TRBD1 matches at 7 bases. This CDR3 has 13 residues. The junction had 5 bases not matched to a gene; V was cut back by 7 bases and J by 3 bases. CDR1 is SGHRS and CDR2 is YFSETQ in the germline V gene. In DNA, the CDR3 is TGCGCCAGCTGCGAACAGGGGACAGATACGCAGTATTTT. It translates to CASCEQGTDTQYF.

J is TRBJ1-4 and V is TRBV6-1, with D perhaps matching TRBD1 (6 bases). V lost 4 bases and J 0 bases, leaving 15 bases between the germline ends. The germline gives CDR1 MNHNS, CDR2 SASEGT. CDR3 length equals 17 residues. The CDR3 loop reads CASSAPGARATNEKLFF. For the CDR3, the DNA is TGTGCCAGCAGTGCTCCAGGGGCTCGGGCAACTAATGAAAAACTGTTTTTT.

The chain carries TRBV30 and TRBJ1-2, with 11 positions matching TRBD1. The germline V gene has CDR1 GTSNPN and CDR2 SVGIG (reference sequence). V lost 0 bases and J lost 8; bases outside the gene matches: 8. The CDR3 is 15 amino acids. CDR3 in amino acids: CAWSVGGQGVVGYTF. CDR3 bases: TGTGCCTGGAGTGTAGGGGGACAGGGGGTCGTCGGCTACACCTTC.